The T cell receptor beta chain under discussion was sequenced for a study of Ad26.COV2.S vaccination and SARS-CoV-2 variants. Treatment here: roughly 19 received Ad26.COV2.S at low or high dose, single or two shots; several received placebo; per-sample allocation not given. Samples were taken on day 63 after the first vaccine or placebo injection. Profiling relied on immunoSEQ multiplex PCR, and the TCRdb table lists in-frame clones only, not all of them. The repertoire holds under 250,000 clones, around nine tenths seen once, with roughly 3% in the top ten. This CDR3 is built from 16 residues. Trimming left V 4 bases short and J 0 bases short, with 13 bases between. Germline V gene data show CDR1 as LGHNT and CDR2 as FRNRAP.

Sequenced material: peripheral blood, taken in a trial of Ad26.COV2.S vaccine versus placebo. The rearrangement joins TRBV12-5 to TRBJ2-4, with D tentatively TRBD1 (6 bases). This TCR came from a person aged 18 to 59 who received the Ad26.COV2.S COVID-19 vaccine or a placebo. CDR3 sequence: CASGSPTGIAKNIQYF. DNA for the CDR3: TGTGCTAGTGGTTCCCCGACAGGAATAGCCAAAAACATTCAGTACTTC.